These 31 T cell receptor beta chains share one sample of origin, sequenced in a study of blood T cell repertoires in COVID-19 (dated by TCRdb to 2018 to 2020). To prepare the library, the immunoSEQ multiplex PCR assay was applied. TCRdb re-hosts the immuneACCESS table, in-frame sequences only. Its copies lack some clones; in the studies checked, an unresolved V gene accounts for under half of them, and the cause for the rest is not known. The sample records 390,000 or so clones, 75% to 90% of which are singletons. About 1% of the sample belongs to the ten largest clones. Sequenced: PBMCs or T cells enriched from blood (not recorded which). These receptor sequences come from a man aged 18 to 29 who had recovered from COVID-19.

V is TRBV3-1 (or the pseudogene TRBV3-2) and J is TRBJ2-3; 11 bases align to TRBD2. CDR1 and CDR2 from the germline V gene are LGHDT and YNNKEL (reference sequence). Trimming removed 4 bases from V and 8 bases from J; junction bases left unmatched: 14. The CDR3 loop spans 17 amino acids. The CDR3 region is CASSPRLAGRGIGTQYF. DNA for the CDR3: TGTGCCAGCAGCCCCAGACTAGCGGGGAGGGGAATCGGTACGCAGTATTTT.

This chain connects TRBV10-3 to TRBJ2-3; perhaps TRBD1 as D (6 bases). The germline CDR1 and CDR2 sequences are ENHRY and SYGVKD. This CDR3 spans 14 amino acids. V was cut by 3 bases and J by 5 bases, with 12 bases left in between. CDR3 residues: CAISDMTGRDTQYF. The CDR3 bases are TGTGCCATCAGTGACATGACAGGCAGAGATACGCAGTATTTT.

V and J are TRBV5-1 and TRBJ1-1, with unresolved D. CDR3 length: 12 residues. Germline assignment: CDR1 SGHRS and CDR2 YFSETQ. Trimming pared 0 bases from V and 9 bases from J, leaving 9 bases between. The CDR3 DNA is TGCGCCAGCAGCTTGGAGCTTGGTCAAGCTTTCTTT. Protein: CASSLELGQAFF.

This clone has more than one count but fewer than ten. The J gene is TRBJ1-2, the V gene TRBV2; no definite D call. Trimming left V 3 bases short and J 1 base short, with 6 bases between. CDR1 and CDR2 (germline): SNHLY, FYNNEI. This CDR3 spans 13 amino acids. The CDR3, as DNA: TGTGCCAGCAGTGAGGACTATAACTATGGCTACACCTTC. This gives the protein CASSEDYNYGYTF.

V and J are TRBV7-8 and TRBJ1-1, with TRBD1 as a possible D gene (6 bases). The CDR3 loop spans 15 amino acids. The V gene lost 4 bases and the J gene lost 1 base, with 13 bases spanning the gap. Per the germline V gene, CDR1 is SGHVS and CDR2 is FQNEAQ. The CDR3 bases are TGTGCCAGCAGCTACTTGGTCAGGGGGAACACTGAAGCTTTCTTT. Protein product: CASSYLVRGNTEAFF.

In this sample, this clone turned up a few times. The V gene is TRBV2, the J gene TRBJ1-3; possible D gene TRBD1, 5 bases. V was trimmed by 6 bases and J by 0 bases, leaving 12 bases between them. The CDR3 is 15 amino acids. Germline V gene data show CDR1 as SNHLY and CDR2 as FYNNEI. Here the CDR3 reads CASRPPGLSGNTIYF. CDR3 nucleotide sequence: TGTGCCAGCAGGCCTCCGGGACTCTCTGGAAACACCATATATTTT.

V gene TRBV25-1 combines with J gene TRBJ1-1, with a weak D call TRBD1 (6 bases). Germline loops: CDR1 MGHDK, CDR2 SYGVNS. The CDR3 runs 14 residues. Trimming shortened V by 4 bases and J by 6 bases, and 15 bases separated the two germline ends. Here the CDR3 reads CASSARTGFAEAFF. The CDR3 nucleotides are TGTGCCAGCAGTGCGCGTACAGGGTTCGCTGAAGCTTTCTTT.

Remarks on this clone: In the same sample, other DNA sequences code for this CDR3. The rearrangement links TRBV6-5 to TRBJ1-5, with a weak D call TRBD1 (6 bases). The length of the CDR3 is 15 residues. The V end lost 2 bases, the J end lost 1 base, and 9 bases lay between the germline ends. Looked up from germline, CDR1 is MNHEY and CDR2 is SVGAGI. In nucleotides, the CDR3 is TGTGCCAGCAGTTACCGGCAGGGGAGCAATCAGCCCCAGCATTTT. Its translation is CASSYRQGSNQPQHF.

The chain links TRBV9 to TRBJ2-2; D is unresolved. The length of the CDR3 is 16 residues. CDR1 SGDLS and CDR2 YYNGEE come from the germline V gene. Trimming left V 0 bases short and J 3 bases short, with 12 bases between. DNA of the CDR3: TGTGCCAGCAGCGTAGTTGGTAACAGCCACACCGGGGAGCTGTTTTTT. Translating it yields CASSVVGNSHTGELFF.

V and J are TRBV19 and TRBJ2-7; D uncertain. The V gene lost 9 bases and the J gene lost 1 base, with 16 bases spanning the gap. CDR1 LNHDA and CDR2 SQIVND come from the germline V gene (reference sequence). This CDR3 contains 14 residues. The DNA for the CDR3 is TGTGCCAGCTCCCTTGCAGGTCCGTCCTACGAGCAGTACTTC. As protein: CASSLAGPSYEQYF. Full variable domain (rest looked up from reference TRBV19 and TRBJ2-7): DGGITQSPKYLFRKEGQNVTLSCEQNLNHDAMYWYRQDPGQGLRLIYYSQIVNDFQKGDIAEGYSVSREKKESFPLTVTSAQKNPTAFYLCASSLAGPSYEQYFGPGTRLTVT.

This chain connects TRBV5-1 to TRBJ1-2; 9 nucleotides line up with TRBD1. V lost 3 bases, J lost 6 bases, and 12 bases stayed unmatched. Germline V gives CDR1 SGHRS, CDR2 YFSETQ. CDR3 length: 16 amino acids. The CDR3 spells CASSSGQGDGRHGYTF. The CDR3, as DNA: TGCGCCAGCAGCTCGGGACAGGGCGACGGGAGGCATGGCTACACCTTC.

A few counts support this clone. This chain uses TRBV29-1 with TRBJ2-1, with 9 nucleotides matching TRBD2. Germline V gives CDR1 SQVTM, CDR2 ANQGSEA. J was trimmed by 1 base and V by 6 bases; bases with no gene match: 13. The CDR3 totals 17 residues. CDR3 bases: TGCAGCGTCGAACGGGCGCGGGGGGGCAGTTCCTACAATGAGCAGTTCTTC. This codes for CSVERARGGSSYNEQFF.

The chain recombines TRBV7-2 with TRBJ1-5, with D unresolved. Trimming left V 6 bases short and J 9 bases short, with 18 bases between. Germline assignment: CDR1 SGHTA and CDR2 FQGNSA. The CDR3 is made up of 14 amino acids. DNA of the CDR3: TGTGCCAGCAGTTTGACCGGCAACAGTCCGCCCCAGCATTTT. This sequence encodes CASSLTGNSPPQHF.

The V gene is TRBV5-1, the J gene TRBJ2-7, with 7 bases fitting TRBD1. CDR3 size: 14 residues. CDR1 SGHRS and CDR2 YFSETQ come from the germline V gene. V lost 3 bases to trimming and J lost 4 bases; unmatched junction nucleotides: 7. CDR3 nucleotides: TGCGCCAGCAGCTCAACCGGGACAGTATACGAGCAGTACTTC. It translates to CASSSTGTVYEQYF.

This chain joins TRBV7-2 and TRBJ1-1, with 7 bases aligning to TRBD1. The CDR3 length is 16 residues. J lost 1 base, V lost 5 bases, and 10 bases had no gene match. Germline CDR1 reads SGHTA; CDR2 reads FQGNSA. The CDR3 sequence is CASSIPDRPSNTEAFF. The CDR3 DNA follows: TGTGCCAGCAGCATCCCGGACAGGCCCTCGAACACTGAAGCTTTCTTT.

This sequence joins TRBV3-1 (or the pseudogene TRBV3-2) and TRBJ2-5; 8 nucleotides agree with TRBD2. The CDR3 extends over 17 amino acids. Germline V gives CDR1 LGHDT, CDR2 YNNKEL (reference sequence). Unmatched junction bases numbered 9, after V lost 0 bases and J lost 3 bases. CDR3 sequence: CASSQDLGLAGKETQYF. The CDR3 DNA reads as TGTGCCAGCAGCCAAGATCTTGGCCTAGCGGGTAAAGAGACCCAGTACTTC.

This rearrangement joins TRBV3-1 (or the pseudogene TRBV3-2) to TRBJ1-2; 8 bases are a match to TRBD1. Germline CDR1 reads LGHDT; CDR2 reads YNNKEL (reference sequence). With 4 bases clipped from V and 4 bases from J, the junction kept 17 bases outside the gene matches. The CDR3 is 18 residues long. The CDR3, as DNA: TGTGCCAGCAGCCGGGGGGCCTATGTGAGTACAGGGGGCTATGGCTACACCTTC. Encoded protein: CASSRGAYVSTGGYGYTF.

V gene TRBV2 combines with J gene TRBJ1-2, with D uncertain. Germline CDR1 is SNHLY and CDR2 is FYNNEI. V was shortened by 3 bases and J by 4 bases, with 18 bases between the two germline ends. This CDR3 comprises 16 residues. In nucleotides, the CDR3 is TGTGCCAGCAGTGACCCCGGCGCGGGGTTAATCTATGGCTACACCTTC. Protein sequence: CASSDPGAGLIYGYTF. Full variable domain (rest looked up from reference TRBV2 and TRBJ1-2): EPEVTQTPSHQVTQMGQEVILRCVPISNHLYFYWYRQILGQKVEFLVSFYNNEISEKSEIFDDQFSVERPDGSNFTLKIRSTKLEDSAMYFCASSDPGAGLIYGYTFGSGTRLTVV.

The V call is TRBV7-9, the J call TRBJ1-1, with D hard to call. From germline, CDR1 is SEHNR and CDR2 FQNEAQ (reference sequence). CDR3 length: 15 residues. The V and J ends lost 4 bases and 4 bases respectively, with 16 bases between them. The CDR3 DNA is TGTGCCAGCAGCTCCAAACCTACAGTTGTCACTGAAGCTTTCTTT. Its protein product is CASSSKPTVVTEAFF.

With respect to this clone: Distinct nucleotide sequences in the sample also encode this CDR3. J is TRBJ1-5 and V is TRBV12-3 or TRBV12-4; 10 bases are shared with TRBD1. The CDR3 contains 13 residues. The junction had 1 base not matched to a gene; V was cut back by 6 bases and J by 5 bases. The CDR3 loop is CASRDRGHQPQHF. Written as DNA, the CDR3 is TGTGCCAGCAGAGACAGGGGGCATCAGCCCCAGCATTTT.

The CDR3 is CASSPPDITNYGYTF. CDR3 in DNA: TGTGCCAGCAGCCCCCCAGACATTACTAACTATGGCTACACCTTC. This rearrangement joins TRBV4-2 to TRBJ1-2; the D is unclear. The germline gives CDR1 LGHNA, CDR2 YNFKEQ. With 4 bases removed from V and 0 bases from J, the gap between germline ends came to 12 bases. The CDR3 has 15 residues.

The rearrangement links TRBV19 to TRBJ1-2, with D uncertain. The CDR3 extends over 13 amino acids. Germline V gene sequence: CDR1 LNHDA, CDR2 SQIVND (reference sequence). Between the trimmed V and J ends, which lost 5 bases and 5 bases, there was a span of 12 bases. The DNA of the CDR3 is TGTGCCAGTAGTCCGGGGAAACTTTATGGCTACACCTTC. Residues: CASSPGKLYGYTF.

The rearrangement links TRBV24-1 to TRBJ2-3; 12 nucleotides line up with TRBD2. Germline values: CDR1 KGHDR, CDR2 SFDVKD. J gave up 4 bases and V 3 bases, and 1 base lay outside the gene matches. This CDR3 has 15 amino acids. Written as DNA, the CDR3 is TGTGCCACCAGTGATACTAGCGGGAGGTCAGATACGCAGTATTTT. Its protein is CATSDTSGRSDTQYF.

The CDR3 is CASSIEWTGKNQPQHF. CDR3 in DNA: TGTGCCAGTAGTATAGAGTGGACAGGGAAGAATCAGCCCCAGCATTTT. This chain links TRBV19 with TRBJ1-5; 8 bases map to TRBD1. The J segment lost 4 bases and the V segment lost 0 bases, leaving 5 bases of the junction unmatched. Germline V gene data show CDR1 as LNHDA and CDR2 as SQIVND (reference sequence). The CDR3 is 16 residues long. Full variable domain (outside the CDR3, taken from reference TRBV19 and TRBJ1-5): DGGITQSPKYLFRKEGQNVTLSCEQNLNHDAMYWYRQDPGQGLRLIYYSQIVNDFQKGDIAEGYSVSREKKESFPLTVTSAQKNPTAFYLCASSIEWTGKNQPQHFGDGTRLSIL.

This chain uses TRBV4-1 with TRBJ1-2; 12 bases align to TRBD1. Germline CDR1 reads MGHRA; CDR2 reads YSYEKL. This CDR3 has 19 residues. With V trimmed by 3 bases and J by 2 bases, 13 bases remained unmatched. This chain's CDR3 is CASSQLPGQGARPNYGYTF. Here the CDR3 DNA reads TGCGCCAGCAGCCAGCTACCGGGACAGGGGGCCAGACCGAACTATGGCTACACCTTC.

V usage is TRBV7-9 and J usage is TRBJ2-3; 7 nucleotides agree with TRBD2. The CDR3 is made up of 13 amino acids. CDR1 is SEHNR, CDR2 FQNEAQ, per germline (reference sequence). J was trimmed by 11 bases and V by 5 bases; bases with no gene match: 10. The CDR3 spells CASSREGLVLQYF. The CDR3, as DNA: TGTGCCAGCAGCCGGGAAGGACTAGTCTTGCAGTATTTT.

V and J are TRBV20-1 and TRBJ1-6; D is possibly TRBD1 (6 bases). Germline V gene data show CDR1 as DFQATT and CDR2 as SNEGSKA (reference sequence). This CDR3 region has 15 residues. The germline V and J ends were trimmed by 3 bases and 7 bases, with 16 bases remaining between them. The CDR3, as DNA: TGCAGTGCTAGTGCCCAATCGGACAGAAATTCACCCCTCCACTTT. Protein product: CSASAQSDRNSPLHF.

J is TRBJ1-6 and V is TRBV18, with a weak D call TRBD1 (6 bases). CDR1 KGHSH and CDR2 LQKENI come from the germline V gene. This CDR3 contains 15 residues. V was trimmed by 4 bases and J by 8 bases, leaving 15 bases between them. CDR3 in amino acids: CASSQGTGFDSPLHF. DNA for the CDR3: TGTGCCAGCTCACAGGGAACAGGGTTCGATTCACCCCTCCACTTT.

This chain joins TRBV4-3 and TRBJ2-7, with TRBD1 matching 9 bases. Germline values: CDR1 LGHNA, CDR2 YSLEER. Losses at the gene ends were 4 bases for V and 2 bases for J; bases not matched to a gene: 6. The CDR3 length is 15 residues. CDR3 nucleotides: TGCGCCAGCAGCCGAAACCGGGACAGGGCCTACGAGCAGTACTTC. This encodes CASSRNRDRAYEQYF.

The CDR3 nucleotides read TGCGCCAGCAGTGAAACAGGGGGTGGAGAAGCTTTCTTT. Encoded protein: CASSETGGGEAFF. The V gene is TRBV4-1, the J gene TRBJ1-1, with 8 bases that match TRBD1. The CDR3 extends over 13 amino acids. CDR1 is MGHRA, CDR2 YSYEKL, per germline. The trim removed 6 bases at V and 8 bases at J, leaving 8 bases unmatched.

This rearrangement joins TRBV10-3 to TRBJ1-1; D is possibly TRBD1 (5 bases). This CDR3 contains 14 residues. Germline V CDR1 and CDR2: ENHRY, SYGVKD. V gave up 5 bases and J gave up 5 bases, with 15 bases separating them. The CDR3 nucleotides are TGTGCCATCAGTAGCCAGGGAAAGCAAACTGAAGCTTTCTTT. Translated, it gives CAISSQGKQTEAFF.